The TCR beta chain described here comes from a study of blood T cell repertoires in COVID-19 (dated by TCRdb to the early 2020s). Context from the whole study: Collaborator samples came from the United States, Italy and Spain and covered acute and convalescent phases of COVID-19. The material from the prospective study consisted of cDNA or gDNA derived from T cells, B-cell-depleted T cells, or PBMCs. The dataset comprised deeply sampled blood TCRbeta repertoires from subjects exposed to, actively infected with, or recovered from COVID-19. The repertoires were released in a freely available public database meant as a resource for research on the immune response to SARS-CoV-2. Samples were obtained from the ongoing ImmuneRACE study (first 160 participants) and from 1,254 subjects provided by 6 global collaborators. Sample metadata almost always included a de-identified subject ID, COVID-19 status, age in years and sex. Where available, HLA class I and class II types were obtained from metadata supplied by the sample provider rather than from assay-based typing.

The research as a whole found: The amount of clinical and demographic metadata varied by source and participant and was provided uncurated.

The immunoSEQ Assay, a bias-controlled multiplex PCR, was used to amplify TCRbeta CDR3 regions from genomic DNA. Concerning the study's data processing: Nucleated cell counts per sample were estimated from amplification of reference gene primers within the assay. Sequence reads were collapsed and filtered to measure the absolute abundance of every unique TCRbeta CDR3 rearrangement. For each sample, productive Simpson clonality was calculated as the square root of Simpson's diversity index across productive rearrangements. This immuneACCESS table, as held by TCRdb, lists in-frame sequences with V and J called but not all clones. Of the missing ones, under half trace to an unresolved V gene in checked studies; the others have no known cause. That table gives V, J and clone size, and the DNA gave D and trimming. Recorded for this sample are 65,000 to 80,000 clones; around 80% of them occurred a single time. Of the sample, around a fifth falls within the top ten clones.

On this clone itself: Its antigen target is currently unknown. Per-base qualities were not stored, and no clone one base away is much larger.

The germline V and J ends show losses of 4 bases and 0 bases respectively, and no gene match explains 14 bases of the junction. Including cysteine and phenylalanine, the CDR3 has 19 amino acids. Kept here is only the CDR3 DNA, which spans 57 bases and is read in frame from base 1. The germline V gene gives CDR1 as MDHEN and CDR2 as SYDVKM. Collaborating institutions collected whole blood in K2EDTA tubes following their own protocols. For TCRbeta analysis, collaborators shipped samples as frozen whole blood, isolated PBMCs, or DNA extracted from either of those sample types. Sequencing was done on a sample of peripheral blood. This clonotype originated in a human donor in a cohort sampled during active COVID-19. The chain is encoded by TRBV28 joined to TRBJ1-2; TRBD1 matches 10 bases in the middle. The DNA sequence is given as TGTGCCAGCAGTTCGGTGGACAGGGGGAAACCAAGAGCTAACTATGGCTACACCTTC. The translation is CASSSVDRGKPRANYGYTF.